This TCR beta chain comes out of a study of neurological immune-mediated disorders (dated by TCRdb to between 2019 and 2020). Background for the entire study: Of the 35 or so multiple sclerosis patients, about 31 had relapsing-remitting MS and 3 had secondary progressive MS. Peripheral blood TCR-beta repertoires from patients with HTLV-I-associated myelopathy (HAM/TSP), patients with multiple sclerosis, and healthy controls were compared in the study using UMI-based sequencing. The 95 to 120 TCR-beta libraries included longitudinal samples, technical triplicates and paired sorted CD4+ and CD8+ T-cell subsets alongside PBMC samples. The cohort comprised 68 subjects: roughly 15 HAM/TSP patients, some 35 multiple sclerosis patients and 20 or so healthy controls. What the work shows at the level of the full study, not this receptor alone: In phylogenetic analysis, the repertoires of 18 of 34 MS patients grouped into a cluster of related CDR3 sequences, which suggests a possible signature at the repertoire level. No clinical or MRI features were associated with the MS cluster, and the authors said that larger cohorts are needed. TCR clonal expansion was highest in HAM/TSP patients and lowest in MS patients, with MS patients falling below even healthy controls. No identical CDR3 amino acid sequences were found to be shared among expanded clones across subjects, suggesting that TCR-beta repertoires were private in all groups.

cDNA was synthesized by template-switch 5'RACE using a primer with a 10-nucleotide random unique molecular identifier that tagged each TCR transcript. Each sequencing run produced over 200 million TCR-beta sequences covering 15-18 subjects. The RNeasy kit was used to extract total RNA. The KAPA Real-time Library Amplification kit was used to amplify TCR-beta VDJ regions with primers for the TCR constant region and the 5'RACE anchor. Sample indexes and Illumina adaptors were added in a first PCR, after which library yield was increased in a second PCR. After purification with Ampure beads, the TCR product of roughly 650 bp was size-selected on a 2% E-gel SizeSelection system. Before pooling, library quality was assessed on a Bioanalyzer, concentration was determined with Qubit, and library quantification was performed with the Kapa Library Quantification kit. Paired-end 2 x 150 bp sequencing of the libraries was performed on an Illumina HiSeq 2500. To increase sequence diversity, roughly 24-32% phiX was spiked into each library pool. The original methods were these. The quality-filtered reads were processed with the UMI-based MiGEC pipeline, whose error correction step removed more than 80% of the raw TCR sequences. IMGT germline references were used for aligning VDJ genes, and each clonotype was defined as a unique CDR3 amino acid sequence together with its V-J genes. Clonal expansion, Shannon diversity and CDR3 relatedness were evaluated with VDJtools (CalcPairwiseDistances, ClusterSamples), while phylogenetic trees were built in CLCbio workbench. Clones with at least 8 unique UMIs were defined as expanded, with this threshold being based on coefficient-of-variation modelling across technical triplicates. TCRdb reran the public reads through fastp at Q25 and MiXCR, keeping productive beta chains. Rows are unified per CDR3 protein, each entry keeping the most common DNA and genes. TCRdb's processing, not the authors', yielded these V and J calls. For this sample the table gives about 71,000 distinct CDR3 sequences, of which roughly 4.3% were detected only once. 6.5% to 7.5% of the sample is held by the ten biggest clonotypes.

Its CDR3 holds 15 amino acids, cysteine through phenylalanine. Of all the DNA, just the CDR3 is kept, 45 bases in frame from base 1. Based on the germline V gene, the CDR1 and CDR2 sequences are MGHRA and YSYEKL. V is cut by 0 bases and J by 5 bases, and the space between the germline ends is 10 bases. In its sample, this clonotype was seen a few times. Its cognate antigen has yet to be identified. No per-base quality is available; no much larger clone lies one base away. For unsorted PBMC libraries, 2 million PBMCs were used after storage in RNAlater at -80 degrees C until RNA extraction. The multiple sclerosis patients were enrolled in a US clinical protocol that used magnetic resonance imaging to evaluate disease progression. Peripheral blood was subjected to Ficoll-Hypaque density gradient centrifugation to isolate PBMCs, which were then cryopreserved in liquid nitrogen.

The origin of this receptor is a man aged 25-45 years with multiple sclerosis. Sequenced: PBMCs. The V and J segments used are TRBV4-1 and TRBJ1-4, and TRBD1 may be the D gene, going by 5 matching bases. The DNA reads TGCGCCAGCAGCCAAGAAGGACACAGCAATGAAAAACTGTTTTTT. This encodes CASSQEGHSNEKLFF.